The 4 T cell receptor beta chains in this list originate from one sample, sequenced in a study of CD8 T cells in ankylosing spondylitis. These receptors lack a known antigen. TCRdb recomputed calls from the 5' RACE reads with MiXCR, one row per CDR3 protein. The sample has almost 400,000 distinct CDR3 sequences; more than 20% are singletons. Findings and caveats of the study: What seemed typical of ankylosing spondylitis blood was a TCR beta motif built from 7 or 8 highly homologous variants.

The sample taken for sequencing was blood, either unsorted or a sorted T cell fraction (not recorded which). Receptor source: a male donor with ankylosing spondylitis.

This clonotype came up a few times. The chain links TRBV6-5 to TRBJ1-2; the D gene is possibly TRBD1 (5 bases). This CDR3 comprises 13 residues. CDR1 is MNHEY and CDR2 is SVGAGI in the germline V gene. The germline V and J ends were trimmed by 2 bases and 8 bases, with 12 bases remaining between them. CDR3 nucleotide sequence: TGTGCCAGCAGTTACGTAGGGGACGGCGGCTACACCTTC. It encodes CASSYVGDGGYTF.

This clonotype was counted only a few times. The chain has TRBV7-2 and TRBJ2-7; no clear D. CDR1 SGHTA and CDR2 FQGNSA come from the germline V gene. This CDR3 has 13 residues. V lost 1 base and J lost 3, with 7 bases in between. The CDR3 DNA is TGTGCCAGCAGCTTAGGGGTAGTCTACGAGCAGTACTTC. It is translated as CASSLGVVYEQYF. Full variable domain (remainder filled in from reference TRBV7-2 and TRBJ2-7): GAGVSQSPSNKVTEKGKDVELRCDPISGHTALYWYRQSLGQGLEFLIYFQGNSAPDKSGLPSDRFSAERTGGSVSTLTIQRTQQEDSAVYLCASSLGVVYEQYFGPGTRLTVT.

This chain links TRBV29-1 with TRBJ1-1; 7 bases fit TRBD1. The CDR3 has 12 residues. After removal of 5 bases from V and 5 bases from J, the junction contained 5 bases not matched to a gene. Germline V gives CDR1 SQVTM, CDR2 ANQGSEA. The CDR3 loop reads CSVYRGRTEAFF. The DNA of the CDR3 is TGCAGCGTTTACAGGGGTAGGACTGAAGCTTTCTTT.

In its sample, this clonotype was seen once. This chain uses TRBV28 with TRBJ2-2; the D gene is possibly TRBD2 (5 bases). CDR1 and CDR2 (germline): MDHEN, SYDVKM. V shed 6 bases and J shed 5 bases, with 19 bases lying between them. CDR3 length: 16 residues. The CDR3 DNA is TGTGCCAGCAGCTCACAAGGAGGAGGTGGAACCGGGGAGCTGTTTTTT. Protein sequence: CASSSQGGGGTGELFF.